This TCR beta chain was recorded in a study of shared clonotypes between healthy human individuals. Per germline, CDR1 GTSNPN and CDR2 SVGIG (reference sequence). This CDR3 comprises 13 residues. Trimming removed 3 bases from V and 0 bases from J, with 8 bases in between. Clones were read by immunoSEQ multiplex PCR, and TCRdb kept only the in-frame ones, dropping some. The table has fewer than 2.5 million clones, approximately 94% seen once. Only Caucasian adults living in Nashville, Tennessee served as donors. The sample holds one count of this clone. The sequence was obtained from a man younger than 30 in good health. Some clones in this sample may be carry-over from other donors' samples. The V gene is TRBV30, the J gene TRBJ1-2; D is unresolved. The sample taken for sequencing was naive CD4+ T cells from PBMCs. The subset denotes: CD45RA+ positively selected. CDR3 region: CAWRRLANYGYTF. The CDR3 DNA follows: TGTGCCTGGAGGAGATTAGCTAACTATGGCTACACCTTC.